One sample yielded the 30 T cell receptor beta chains listed below, sequenced in a study of cytomegalovirus exposure and HLA in healthy donors (dated by TCRdb to 2016 to 2017). The method behind the library was the immunoSEQ multiplex PCR assay. In its TCRdb copy, this immuneACCESS table keeps in-frame sequences only and misses some clones. Where compared with another copy, unresolved V genes explain less than half of these, and the others have no known cause. The sample data list 220,000 or so clones, and about 90% of these were observed just once. Of the sample, 1% to 1.2% is held by the ten largest clones. The sample taken for sequencing was PBMCs. The receptors derive from a woman aged 18-30 years in good health and CMV-seronegative.

This chain joins TRBV6-5 and TRBJ2-7; no clear D gene. There are 15 residues in the CDR3. V was trimmed by 4 bases and J by 6 bases, leaving 19 bases between them. CDR1 and CDR2 (germline): MNHEY, SVGAGI. This CDR3 is CASSFSDVQFREQYF. In DNA form, the CDR3 reads TGTGCCAGCAGTTTTTCCGATGTACAATTCCGCGAGCAGTACTTC.

This chain links TRBV28 with TRBJ1-3, with D possibly matching TRBD1 (5 bases). Between the trimmed V and J ends, which lost 1 base and 6 bases, there was a span of 13 bases. The CDR3 is 15 residues long. Germline CDR1 and CDR2: MDHEN and SYDVKM. The CDR3 sequence: CASSLSGLLANTIYF. Written as DNA, the CDR3 is TGTGCCAGCAGTTTATCAGGGCTTCTTGCAAACACCATATATTTT. The full variable domain, with the rest looked up from reference TRBV28 and TRBJ1-3, is DVKVTQSSRYLVKRTGEKVFLECVQDMDHENMFWYRQDPGLGLRLIYFSYDVKMKEKGDIPEGYSVSREKKERFSLILESASTNQTSMYLCASSLSGLLANTIYFGEGSWLTVV.

V and J are TRBV19 and TRBJ2-7; 9 positions agree with TRBD1. The junction had 6 bases not matched to a gene; V was cut back by 3 bases and J by 3 bases. Per the germline V gene, CDR1 is LNHDA and CDR2 is SQIVND (reference sequence). The CDR3 loop spans 15 amino acids. The CDR3 protein is CASSIQGQGSYEQYF. CDR3 in DNA: TGTGCCAGTAGTATCCAAGGACAGGGGAGCTACGAGCAGTACTTC.

The chain is built from TRBV27 and TRBJ1-4; D possibly corresponds to TRBD1 (5 bases). The germline V gene has CDR1 MNHEY and CDR2 SMNVEV (reference sequence). V was cut by 5 bases and J by 1 base, with 17 bases left in between. CDR3 length equals 17 residues. The CDR3 sequence is CASSDSPMFVTNEKLFF. CDR3 DNA: TGTGCCAGCAGTGACAGCCCGATGTTCGTAACTAATGAAAAACTGTTTTTT.

The chain recombines TRBV5-6 with TRBJ2-2, with D possibly being TRBD1 (5 bases). CDR1 is SGHDT and CDR2 is YYEEEE in the germline V gene. The CDR3 runs to 13 residues. Trimming cost V 1 base and J 5 bases, with 6 bases left between them. The CDR3 DNA reads as TGTGCCAGCAGCTTGCAGGGAACCGGGGAGCTGTTTTTT. It is translated as CASSLQGTGELFF.

The CDR3 DNA reads TGTGCCAGCGGGCTCGGGGACAGGGGAGCTAATGAAAAACTGTTTTTT. The encoded protein is CASGLGDRGANEKLFF. V gene TRBV27 combines with J gene TRBJ1-4; 10 positions match TRBD1. This CDR3 spans 16 amino acids. Germline V gene lookup returns CDR1 MNHEY and CDR2 SMNVEV (reference sequence). V shed 8 bases, J shed 3 bases, and the junction held 9 bases outside the gene matches.

The CDR3 reads CASRQGTGEAFF. CDR3 nucleotides: TGCGCCAGCCGACAGGGGACGGGTGAAGCTTTCTTT. The chain has TRBV5-1 and TRBJ1-1, with 8 bases aligning to TRBD1. After removal of 7 bases from V and 7 bases from J, the junction contained 6 bases not matched to a gene. The CDR3 consists of 12 residues. Germline assignment: CDR1 SGHRS and CDR2 YFSETQ.

V is TRBV27 and J is TRBJ1-2, with TRBD1 identical over 7 bases. Germline lookup yields CDR1 MNHEY and CDR2 SMNVEV (reference sequence). The CDR3 consists of 14 residues. The trim removed 0 bases at V and 10 bases at J, leaving 8 bases unmatched. This CDR3 reads CASSLSPGDRSYTF. DNA of the CDR3: TGTGCCAGCAGTTTATCGCCTGGGGACAGATCCTACACCTTC.

V usage is TRBV10-3 and J usage is TRBJ2-1, with TRBD2 matching over 12 bases. The CDR3 covers 16 residues. V gave up 4 bases and J gave up 5 bases; unmatched junction bases: 6. Germline CDR1 is ENHRY and CDR2 is SYGVKD. CDR3 sequence reads: CAISGLAGGPDNEQFF. CDR3 sequence (DNA): TGTGCCATCAGTGGCCTAGCGGGAGGGCCAGACAATGAGCAGTTCTTC.

V gene TRBV7-3 combines with J gene TRBJ2-3, with no clear D. The CDR3 loop spans 11 amino acids. Trimming shortened V by 4 bases and J by 5 bases, and 4 bases separated the two germline ends. CDR1 is SGHTA, CDR2 FQGTGA, per germline. The CDR3 DNA reads as TGTGCCAGCAGCTCCCTAGATACGCAGTATTTT. This encodes CASSSLDTQYF.

This chain links TRBV5-1 with TRBJ2-5; 7 bases align to TRBD1. With V trimmed by 0 bases and J by 1 base, 0 bases remained unmatched. CDR1 and CDR2 (germline): SGHRS, YFSETQ. The CDR3 extends over 14 amino acids. The CDR3 protein is CASSLDRGQETQYF. The CDR3 DNA is TGCGCCAGCAGCTTGGACAGGGGCCAAGAGACCCAGTACTTC.

This clone was detected only once. The chain links TRBV5-1 to TRBJ2-1; 8 positions agree with TRBD2. The CDR3 totals 15 residues. V lost 6 bases to trimming and J lost 7 bases; unmatched junction nucleotides: 12. CDR1 SGHRS and CDR2 YFSETQ come from the germline V gene. The CDR3 protein is CASTLLAGGRNEQFF. Here the CDR3 DNA reads TGCGCCAGCACCCTCCTGGCGGGAGGCCGGAATGAGCAGTTCTTC. Looking up the rest from reference TRBV5-1 and TRBJ2-1 gives the full variable domain: KAGVTQTPRYLIKTRGQQVTLSCSPISGHRSVSWYQQTPGQGLQFLFEYFSETQRNKGNFPGRFSGRQFSNSRSEMNVSTLELGDSALYLCASTLLAGGRNEQFFGPGTRLTVL.

The chain joins TRBV7-9 to TRBJ1-5; D is unclear. This CDR3 comprises 15 residues. V lost 1 base, J lost 5 bases, and 12 bases lay in between. CDR1 SEHNR and CDR2 FQNEAQ come from the germline V gene (reference sequence). CDR3 DNA sequence: TGTGCCAGCAGCTTAGGGTTTTACGGTGATCAGCCCCAGCATTTT. Translated, it gives CASSLGFYGDQPQHF. Full variable domain (outside the CDR3, taken from reference TRBV7-9 and TRBJ1-5): DTGVSQNPRHKITKRGQNVTFRCDPISEHNRLYWYRQTLGQGPEFLTYFQNEAQLEKSRLLSDRFSAERPKGSFSTLEIQRTEQGDSAMYLCASSLGFYGDQPQHFGDGTRLSIL.

The CDR3 is CASSEPGVGAGELFF. The CDR3 nucleotides are TGCGCCAGCAGTGAGCCCGGGGTTGGGGCCGGGGAGCTGTTTTTT. This sequence joins TRBV10-1 and TRBJ2-2; D might be TRBD2 (5 bases). The CDR3 has 15 residues. Germline V gene sequence: CDR1 WNHNN, CDR2 SYGVQD (reference sequence). Trimming took 2 bases from V and 6 from J, leaving 13 bases between them.

This clone was seen a few times. The chain recombines TRBV6-6 with TRBJ1-1; no clear D gene. The CDR3 sequence is 14 residues long. V lost 7 bases to trimming and J lost 5 bases, with 17 bases between them. Germline loops: CDR1 MNHNY, CDR2 SVGAGI (reference sequence). CDR3 protein: CASTRREGGTEAFF. CDR3 in DNA: TGTGCCAGCACCCGAAGAGAGGGAGGAACTGAAGCTTTCTTT.

J is TRBJ2-3 and V is TRBV4-2; 8 bases fit TRBD1. The CDR3 loop spans 16 amino acids. V was pared by 0 bases and J by 6 bases, with 8 bases of the junction left unmatched. Germline loops: CDR1 LGHNA, CDR2 YNFKEQ. The CDR3 bases are TGTGCCAGCAGCCAAGATTTGGGGACAGGTCGGGATACGCAGTATTTT. Protein product: CASSQDLGTGRDTQYF.

A note on this clone: A read error may account for a junction end that differs from germline. The chain joins TRBV9 to TRBJ2-2, with TRBD1 matching over 9 bases. CDR3 length: 22 residues. Per germline, CDR1 SGDLS and CDR2 YYNGEE. The CDR3 DNA is TGTGCCAGCAGCGTAGGATTAAGGGGGACAGGGACGCAAAGGGCGAAGACCGGGGAGCTGTTTTTT. Its protein product is CASSVGLRGTGTQRAKTGELFF.

This chain links TRBV5-1 with TRBJ1-1; D not resolved. Trimming removed 7 bases from V and 6 bases from J, with 19 bases in between. Germline lookup yields CDR1 SGHRS and CDR2 YFSETQ. The CDR3 loop spans 14 amino acids. CDR3 sequence: CASYKLGPEPEAFF. In nucleotides, the CDR3 is TGCGCCAGCTACAAACTGGGCCCCGAACCTGAAGCTTTCTTT.

CDR3 coding DNA: TGTGCCAGCAGCCAAGTTATACGTGGTGGGACAGTCCGACCGGACTATGGCTACACCTTC. This encodes CASSQVIRGGTVRPDYGYTF. This chain uses TRBV4-2 with TRBJ1-2, with 7 bases matching TRBD1. V shed 1 base, J shed 3 bases, and the junction held 20 bases outside the gene matches. This CDR3 has 20 residues. In germline, CDR1 is LGHNA, CDR2 YNFKEQ.

The chain carries TRBV27 and TRBJ1-4; D remains ambiguous. The V gene lost 6 bases and the J gene lost 6 bases, with 20 bases spanning the gap. The length of the CDR3 is 16 residues. Germline V gene lookup returns CDR1 MNHEY and CDR2 SMNVEV (reference sequence). The CDR3 nucleotides read TGTGCCAGCAGGTACACCAAGACGGGTGTCGATGAAAAACTGTTTTTT. Its translation is CASRYTKTGVDEKLFF. Full variable domain (remainder filled in from reference TRBV27 and TRBJ1-4): EAQVTQNPRYLITVTGKKLTVTCSQNMNHEYMSWYRQDPGLGLRQIYYSMNVEVTDKGDVPEGYKVSRKEKRNFPLILESPSPNQTSLYFCASRYTKTGVDEKLFFGSGTQLSVL.

This clone was counted once. This sequence joins TRBV15 and TRBJ1-2; D gene ambiguous. The CDR3 runs 12 residues. Trimming stripped 4 bases from V and 8 bases from J, with 11 bases between. Germline values: CDR1 LNHNV, CDR2 YYDKDF (reference sequence). CDR3 nucleotides: TGTGCCACCAGCATGGTGGGAGGCGGCTACACCTTC. Translation: CATSMVGGGYTF.

This sequence joins TRBV5-4 and TRBJ1-1; 8 bases are a match to TRBD1. This CDR3 comprises 14 residues. The germline CDR1 and CDR2 sequences are SGHNT and YYREEE (reference sequence). V gave up 5 bases and J gave up 2 bases; unmatched junction bases: 5. In DNA form, the CDR3 reads TGTGCCAGCAGGAGGACAGGGATAAACACTGAAGCTTTCTTT. This translates into CASRRTGINTEAFF.

V gene TRBV10-3 combines with J gene TRBJ2-7, with TRBD2 as a possible D gene (6 bases). This CDR3 has 12 residues. Trimming pared 3 bases from V and 6 bases from J, leaving 9 bases between. The V gene's germline CDR1 is ENHRY and CDR2 SYGVKD. The CDR3 is CAISERDFEQYF. In DNA, the CDR3 is TGTGCCATCAGTGAACGGGACTTCGAGCAGTACTTC.

The table lists this clone with a count of one. This chain uses TRBV9 with TRBJ1-2, with 9 bases lining up with TRBD1. Losses at the gene ends were 4 bases for V and 8 bases for J; bases not matched to a gene: 9. The length of the CDR3 is 14 residues. Germline V gene sequence: CDR1 SGDLS, CDR2 YYNGEE. As DNA, the CDR3 is TGTGCCAGCAGCCCCCGCGACAGGGGGTACGGCTACACCTTC. Translated, it gives CASSPRDRGYGYTF.

The chain carries TRBV4-1 and TRBJ2-3; 9 bases are a match to TRBD2. Per the germline V gene, CDR1 is MGHRA and CDR2 is YSYEKL. After removal of 5 bases from V and 0 bases from J, the junction contained 6 bases not matched to a gene. This CDR3 contains 16 residues. The CDR3 sequence is CASSYLAGTSTDTQYF. Here the CDR3 DNA reads TGCGCCAGCAGCTACCTAGCGGGGACTAGCACAGATACGCAGTATTTT.

The V and J genes are TRBV12-5 and TRBJ2-3, with D perhaps TRBD2 (5 bases). The CDR3 loop spans 17 amino acids. From germline, CDR1 is LGHNT and CDR2 FRNRAP. Trimming took 2 bases from V and 0 from J, leaving 15 bases between them. As DNA, the CDR3 is TGTGCTAGTGGTTTGATCTCTAGCCCCCGGAGCACAGATACGCAGTATTTT. Its protein product is CASGLISSPRSTDTQYF.

V is TRBV10-1 and J is TRBJ2-7; D might be TRBD2 (6 bases). This CDR3 has 14 residues. Per the germline V gene, CDR1 is WNHNN and CDR2 is SYGVQD (reference sequence). The germline V and J ends were trimmed by 5 bases and 0 bases, with 11 bases remaining between them. This CDR3 reads CASSRDLSSYEQYF. The CDR3 DNA sequence: TGCGCCAGCAGTCGGGACTTAAGCTCCTACGAGCAGTACTTC.

In DNA form, the CDR3 reads TGTGCCAGCAGCCAAGAGGGCACCGGGACATGGACAGGGGCCAACGTCCTGACTTTC. Translating it yields CASSQEGTGTWTGANVLTF. The chain is built from TRBV4-2 and TRBJ2-6; D may be TRBD1 (6 bases). Per the germline V gene, CDR1 is LGHNA and CDR2 is YNFKEQ. The CDR3 extends over 19 amino acids. V was shortened by 0 bases and J by 4 bases, with 19 bases between the two germline ends.

In DNA, the CDR3 is TGTGCCAGCAGCTTGGGGGGTCACGATACGCAGTATTTT. Protein: CASSLGGHDTQYF. The rearrangement links TRBV7-3 to TRBJ2-3; D possibly corresponds to TRBD2 (6 bases). Germline V gene lookup returns CDR1 SGHTA and CDR2 FQGTGA. The V end was cut by 3 bases, the J end by 6 bases, with 10 bases between. This CDR3 has 13 amino acids.

The chain carries TRBV11-3 and TRBJ2-7; a weak D match, TRBD1 (5 bases). From germline, CDR1 is SGHNT and CDR2 YENEEA. The CDR3 covers 17 residues. Trimming took off 8 bases at V and 3 bases at J, with 26 bases between the two ends. This chain's CDR3 is CASPKSLDSGVGYEQYF. Written as DNA, the CDR3 is TGTGCCAGCCCTAAGTCACTCGACAGTGGCGTTGGCTACGAGCAGTACTTC.